This T cell receptor beta chain was identified in a study of T-cell reconstitution after alpha-beta-depleted transplantation in children. Study results and caveats: T-cell numbers and diversity one year post-transplant derived largely from freshly generated T cells. Surviving thymic progenitors and recipient T cells were the source of high TCRbeta diversity at day 60 in some patients. Several hundred expanded graft clones reportedly supplied alpha-beta T cells about two months after transplant.

This clonotype was detected ten times or more. Antigen unknown. A TCRbeta library incorporating unique molecular identifiers was prepared. TCRdb reanalysed the PCR reads using MiXCR and keeps one entry per CDR3 protein. The profile shows some 300,000 distinct CDR3 sequences, about 9.4% of them singletons. Germline CDR1 is SGHRS and CDR2 is YFSETQ. The CDR3 sequence is 15 residues long. Trimming took off 3 bases at V and 5 bases at J, with 15 bases between the two ends. V and J are TRBV5-1 and TRBJ2-1; no definite D call. The specimen was PBMCs, collected before TCRalphabeta/CD19-depleted stem cell transplant. The origin of this receptor is a boy under three years old with acute myeloid leukemia, due to receive a stem cell transplant. CDR3 nucleotide sequence: TGCGCCAGCAGCTGGGGTCCCCCAAATAACAATGAGCAGTTCTTC. It encodes CASSWGPPNNNEQFF.